This TCR beta chain was observed in a study of OX40 agonist ivuxolimab in advanced cancers. Sequencing was performed with immunoSEQ multiplex PCR; in TCRdb, only in-frame clones are kept and a portion is missing. The table lists around 62,000 clones, 89% of them singletons. Germline CDR1 reads MDHEN; CDR2 reads SYDVKM. Between the trimmed V and J ends, which lost 6 bases and 3 bases, there was a span of 12 bases. The CDR3 sequence is 14 residues long. Details on this clone: Its antigen is currently unknown.

Study results and caveats: Normalized T-cell clonal expansion was also low in some nonresponders.

This specimen consisted of CD4+ or CD8+ T cells sorted from blood, obtained in a trial of the OX40 agonist ivuxolimab. The V gene is TRBV28, the J gene TRBJ1-5; TRBD1 might be the D (6 bases). The receptor was derived from an adult with an advanced solid tumor such as melanoma, head and neck, liver or kidney cancer. The CDR3 is CASSLGQYNQPQHF. The CDR3 nucleotides read TGTGCCAGCAGCTTAGGACAGTACAATCAGCCCCAGCATTTT. The variable domain in full, completed from reference TRBV28 and TRBJ1-5, reads DVKVTQSSRYLVKRTGEKVFLECVQDMDHENMFWYRQDPGLGLRLIYFSYDVKMKEKGDIPEGYSVSREKKERFSLILESASTNQTSMYLCASSLGQYNQPQHFGDGTRLSIL.